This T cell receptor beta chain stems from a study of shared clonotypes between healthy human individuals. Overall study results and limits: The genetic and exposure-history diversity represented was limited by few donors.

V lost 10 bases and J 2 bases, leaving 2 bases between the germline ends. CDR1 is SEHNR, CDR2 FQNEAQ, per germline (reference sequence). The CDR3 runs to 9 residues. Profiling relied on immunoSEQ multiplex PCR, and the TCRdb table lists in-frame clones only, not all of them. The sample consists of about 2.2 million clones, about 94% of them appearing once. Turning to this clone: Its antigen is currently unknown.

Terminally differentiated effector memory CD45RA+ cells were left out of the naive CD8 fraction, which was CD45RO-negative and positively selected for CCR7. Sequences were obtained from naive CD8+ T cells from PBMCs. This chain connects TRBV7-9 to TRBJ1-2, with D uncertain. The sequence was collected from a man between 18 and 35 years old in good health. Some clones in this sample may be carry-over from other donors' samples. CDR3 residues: CATNYGYTF. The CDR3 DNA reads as TGTGCCACGAACTATGGCTACACCTTC.